Given below is one T cell receptor (beta chain) in context. The antigen remains undetermined. Method: immunoSEQ multiplex PCR; TCRdb's copy keeps in-frame clones and lacks some. The table includes about 7,600 clones, about 78% detected once. The data were obtained in a study of immune cell composition in non-small cell lung cancer. Germline CDR1 reads SGHDN; CDR2 reads FVKESK. The CDR3 length is 15 residues. Trimming pared 3 bases from V and 2 bases from J, leaving 13 bases between. DNA was extracted from unsorted cell suspensions stored frozen. Findings and caveats of the study: Tumour-associated clones >0.5% occurred in approximately 34% of adenocarcinomas, 75% of squamous. Lung squamous cell carcinoma tumours had significantly higher top 10 clone scores and productive clonality than lung adenocarcinoma. Adenocarcinomas with higher top tumour-associated clone frequency had more reactive TILs.

This TCR was sampled from a human donor with non-small cell lung cancer. The sequencing sample was made of lung tumor tissue. V and J are TRBV14 and TRBJ1-2; possibly TRBD1 for D (5 bases). The CDR3 spells CASSQGPERNYGYTF. CDR3 nucleotide sequence: TGTGCCAGCAGCCAGGGGCCAGAGCGCAACTATGGCTACACCTTC.